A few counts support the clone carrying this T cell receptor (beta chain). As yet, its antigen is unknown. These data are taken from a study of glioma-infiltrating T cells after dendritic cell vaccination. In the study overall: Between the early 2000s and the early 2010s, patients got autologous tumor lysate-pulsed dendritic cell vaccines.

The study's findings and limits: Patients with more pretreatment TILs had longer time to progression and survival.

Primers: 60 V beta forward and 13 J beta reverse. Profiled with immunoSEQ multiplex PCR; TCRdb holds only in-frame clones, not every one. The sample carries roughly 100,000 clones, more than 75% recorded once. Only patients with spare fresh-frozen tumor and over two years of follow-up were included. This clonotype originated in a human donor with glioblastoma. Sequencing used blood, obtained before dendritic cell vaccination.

The chain's CDR3 is CASSLGGQGRNEQFF. The CDR3 DNA is TGTGCCAGCAGCTTAGGGGGACAGGGAAGGAATGAGCAGTTCTTC. The chain is built from TRBV11-2 and TRBJ2-1; 9 nucleotides match TRBD1. The CDR3 totals 15 residues. With 1 base clipped from V and 7 bases from J, the junction kept 5 bases outside the gene matches. CDR1 SGHAT and CDR2 FQNNGV come from the germline V gene.